What follows are 3 T cell receptor beta chains derived from one specimen sequenced in a study of blood T cell repertoires in COVID-19. Clones were read by immunoSEQ multiplex PCR, and TCRdb kept only the in-frame ones, dropping some. This sample has about 320,000 clones, with 90% found just once. The sequenced sample was PBMCs or T cells enriched from blood (not recorded which). These receptors came from a man in his 60s who had recovered from COVID-19.

The gene calls are TRBV3-1 (or the pseudogene TRBV3-2) and TRBJ1-6, with D unresolved. CDR3 length: 19 amino acids. CDR1 and CDR2 (germline): LGHDT, YNNKEL (reference sequence). V gave up 1 base and J gave up 0 bases, with 16 bases separating them. CDR3 DNA: TGTGCCAGCAGCCAAGTTAGGCTAACAAGGAGCTCCTATAATTCACCCCTCCACTTT. Its protein is CASSQVRLTRSSYNSPLHF.

The V call is TRBV27, the J call TRBJ1-2, with TRBD1 matching over 7 bases. Germline-derived CDR1 and CDR2 are MNHEY and SMNVEV (reference sequence). Unmatched junction bases numbered 6, after V lost 6 bases and J lost 2 bases. The CDR3 is 14 amino acids. The CDR3 sequence is CASSQDRRNYGYTF. As DNA, the CDR3 is TGTGCCAGCAGCCAGGACAGGCGCAACTATGGCTACACCTTC.

The gene calls are TRBV2 and TRBJ2-7; D unresolved. The length of the CDR3 is 13 residues. The V gene's germline CDR1 is SNHLY and CDR2 FYNNEI. V shed 4 bases and J shed 3 bases, with 10 bases lying between them. For the CDR3, the DNA is TGTGCCAGCAGTGTGGGCCTTGACTACGAGCAGTACTTC. Its protein product is CASSVGLDYEQYF.